These 23 T cell receptor beta chains share one sample of origin, sequenced in a study of cytomegalovirus exposure and HLA in healthy donors. Primers: 60 Vbeta forward and 13 Jbeta reverse. TCRdb's table, derived via immunoSEQ multiplex PCR, lists solely in-frame clones and lacks some. In the table there are 95,000 to 100,000 clones, roughly three quarters of which are singletons. Sample: PBMCs. All receptors derive from a man aged 35-49 years in good health and CMV-seronegative.

The chain has TRBV19 and TRBJ2-1, with a possible D match to TRBD1 (6 bases). V lost 6 bases and J 8 bases, leaving 14 bases between the germline ends. CDR3 length: 13 amino acids. CDR1 is LNHDA, CDR2 SQIVND, per germline (reference sequence). CDR3 residues: CASSWAQGYEQFF. The CDR3 region has the DNA TGTGCCAGTAGCTGGGCGCAGGGGTATGAGCAGTTCTTC.

J is TRBJ1-1 and V is TRBV19; 7 bases align to TRBD1. CDR1 and CDR2 from the germline V gene are LNHDA and SQIVND (reference sequence). The V segment lost 3 bases and the J segment 7 bases; nucleotides outside the gene matches: 11. The CDR3 spans 15 residues. The DNA of the CDR3 is TGTGCCAGTAGTATGGGGACAGCCGGTCAGGGTGAAGCTTTCTTT. As protein: CASSMGTAGQGEAFF.

A note on this clone: Its ends do not fully match the called genes, so a read error is possible. CDR3 amino acids: CSSSLGNPVYGYTF. The CDR3 coding sequence is TGTTCCAGCAGCTTAGGCAATCCGGTATATGGCTACACCTTC. The chain couples TRBV7-9 to TRBJ1-2; no clear D gene. The CDR3 has 14 residues. The germline gives CDR1 SEHNR, CDR2 FQNEAQ (reference sequence).

V and J are TRBV5-8 and TRBJ1-4; D possibly corresponds to TRBD1 (6 bases). The V and J ends lost 4 bases and 2 bases respectively, with 12 bases between them. The CDR3 loop spans 15 amino acids. From germline, CDR1 is SGHTS and CDR2 YDEGEE. CDR3 coding DNA: TGTGCCAGCAGCCCCGGACAGTTCACTAATGAAAAACTGTTTTTT. It encodes CASSPGQFTNEKLFF. Filled out from reference TRBV5-8 and TRBJ1-4, the complete variable domain reads EAGVTQSPTHLIKTRGQQATLRCSPISGHTSVYWYQQALGLGLQFLLWYDEGEERNRGNFPPRFSGRQFPNYSSELNVNALELEDSALYLCASSPGQFTNEKLFFGSGTQLSVL.

The chain couples TRBV28 to TRBJ2-6; D might be TRBD1 (6 bases). Germline-derived CDR1 and CDR2 are MDHEN and SYDVKM. V lost 7 bases to trimming and J lost 4 bases, with 11 bases between them. This CDR3 has 14 residues. The CDR3 DNA reads TGTGCCAGCACTAGGGGGTCCGGGGCCAACGTCCTGACTTTC. Translation: CASTRGSGANVLTF.

This rearrangement joins TRBV30 to TRBJ1-3; D might be TRBD1 (6 bases). Germline V CDR1 and CDR2: GTSNPN, SVGIG (reference sequence). Trimming shortened V by 1 base and J by 0 bases, and 16 bases separated the two germline ends. The CDR3 length is 17 residues. In nucleotides, the CDR3 is TGTGCCTGGAGTGGGACAGCGTTATTTAGCTCTGGAAACACCATATATTTT. The encoded protein is CAWSGTALFSSGNTIYF. The full variable domain, rest sourced from reference TRBV30 and TRBJ1-3, is SQTIHQWPATLVQPVGSPLSLECTVEGTSNPNLYWYRQAAGRGLQLLFYSVGIGQISSEVPQNLSASRPQDRQFILSSKKLLLSDSGFYLCAWSGTALFSSGNTIYFGEGSWLTVV.

The gene calls are TRBV7-7 and TRBJ2-2, with 7 bases fitting TRBD1. V lost 5 bases, J lost 5 bases, and 5 bases stayed unmatched. This CDR3 has 14 amino acids. Germline V CDR1 and CDR2: SSHAT, FNYEAQ (reference sequence). CDR3 nucleotide sequence: TGTGCCAGCAGCCCAGACAGGGCGACCGGGGAGCTGTTTTTT. This codes for CASSPDRATGELFF.

The CDR3 region has the DNA TGTGCCAGCAGCTTAACCAGGGGGCTGGCAACTAATGAAAAACTGTTTTTT. Translation: CASSLTRGLATNEKLFF. V gene TRBV11-2 combines with J gene TRBJ1-4, with 8 bases identical to TRBD1. The CDR3 extends over 17 amino acids. V lost 2 bases to trimming and J lost 0 bases; unmatched junction nucleotides: 5. CDR1 and CDR2 (germline): SGHAT, FQNNGV.

This sequence joins TRBV21-1 and TRBJ2-4; the listed D gene, TRBD1, was not tested against the DNA. TRBV21-1 is marked as a pseudogene. This CDR3 spans 15 amino acids. The CDR3 here is CASSKASNRENIQYF. In DNA form, the CDR3 reads TGTGCCAGCAGCAAAGCTTCGAACAGGGAAAACATTCAGTACTTC.

V usage is TRBV7-9 and J usage is TRBJ2-1; maybe TRBD2 (6 bases). Germline values: CDR1 SEHNR, CDR2 FQNEAQ (reference sequence). CDR3 length: 15 residues. V lost 4 bases, J lost 6 bases, and 16 bases lay in between. CDR3 sequence reads: CASSSPGLSFNEQFF. CDR3 DNA sequence: TGTGCCAGCAGCTCTCCGGGACTGTCTTTCAATGAGCAGTTCTTC. Full variable domain (missing parts from reference TRBV7-9 and TRBJ2-1): DTGVSQNPRHKITKRGQNVTFRCDPISEHNRLYWYRQTLGQGPEFLTYFQNEAQLEKSRLLSDRFSAERPKGSFSTLEIQRTEQGDSAMYLCASSSPGLSFNEQFFGPGTRLTVL.

V and J are TRBV5-1 and TRBJ2-2; 12 bases fit TRBD2. Germline CDR1 is SGHRS and CDR2 is YFSETQ. This CDR3 is built from 17 residues. V lost 3 bases and J lost 3; bases outside the gene matches: 6. CDR3 amino acids: CASSWMTSGGYTGELFF. The CDR3 bases are TGCGCCAGCAGCTGGATGACTAGCGGGGGTTACACCGGGGAGCTGTTTTTT.

The chain uses TRBV5-4 and TRBJ1-2, with 7 nucleotides matching TRBD1. The V segment lost 3 bases and the J segment 4 bases; nucleotides outside the gene matches: 9. The CDR3 has 15 residues. Germline V gene sequence: CDR1 SGHNT, CDR2 YYREEE (reference sequence). The CDR3, as DNA: TGTGCCAGCAGCTATCAGGACAGGCAATTCTATGGCTACACCTTC. Protein product: CASSYQDRQFYGYTF.

This clone has only a few counts. The V call is TRBV4-2, the J call TRBJ1-1; 9 positions match TRBD1. The CDR3 is 14 amino acids. Germline lookup yields CDR1 LGHNA and CDR2 YNFKEQ. The V and J ends lost 1 base and 5 bases, in that order; junction bases with no gene match: 2. CDR3 protein: CASSQGTGETEAFF. CDR3 in DNA: TGTGCCAGCAGCCAAGGGACAGGGGAGACTGAAGCTTTCTTT.

The V call is TRBV6-1, the J call TRBJ1-1, with D tentatively TRBD1 (5 bases). V was shortened by 0 bases and J by 5 bases, with 13 bases between the two germline ends. The length of the CDR3 is 15 residues. Germline V gene data show CDR1 as MNHNS and CDR2 as SASEGT. CDR3 loop: CASSEALPGGTEAFF. The CDR3 DNA sequence: TGTGCCAGCAGTGAAGCCCTCCCCGGGGGTACTGAAGCTTTCTTT.

The rearrangement joins TRBV5-6 to TRBJ2-3, with a tentative D call TRBD2 (5 bases). V shed 0 bases and J shed 2 bases, with 13 bases lying between them. CDR1 SGHDT and CDR2 YYEEEE come from the germline V gene. This CDR3 region has 16 residues. The CDR3 protein is CASSLGTSVATDTQYF. DNA of the CDR3: TGTGCCAGCAGCTTGGGCACTAGTGTTGCCACAGATACGCAGTATTTT.

The chain uses TRBV14 and TRBJ2-2; 7 bases are shared with TRBD1. V shed 4 bases and J 3 bases; nucleotides not matched to a gene: 8. Germline CDR1 is SGHDN and CDR2 is FVKESK. The CDR3 runs to 16 residues. The CDR3 sequence: CASSLTGQFYTGELFF. CDR3 bases: TGTGCCAGCAGCCTGACGGGACAGTTTTACACCGGGGAGCTGTTTTTT.

The chain couples TRBV1 to TRBJ2-3; the D call TRBD2 from the table was never checked on the DNA. TRBV1 is termed a pseudogene. The CDR3 extends over 20 amino acids. As DNA, the CDR3 is TGCACCAGCAGCCAAACCCTAGCGGGGGGAACCCAAGAAAGCACAGATACGCAGTATTTT. Amino acid sequence: CTSSQTLAGGTQESTDTQYF.

The chain uses TRBV6-5 and TRBJ1-5; the D gene is possibly TRBD1 (5 bases). The V gene's germline CDR1 is MNHEY and CDR2 SVGAGI. The CDR3 consists of 15 residues. The ends were cut back, 0 bases at V and 6 bases at J, with 12 bases in the middle. The CDR3 here is CASSYSSRVVQPQHF. CDR3 in DNA: TGTGCCAGCAGTTACTCGTCCAGGGTGGTTCAGCCCCAGCATTTT.

This chain joins TRBV5-5 and TRBJ2-5; 11 bases agree with TRBD1. The V and J ends lost 3 bases and 1 base, in that order; junction bases with no gene match: 8. This CDR3 is 17 amino acids long. CDR1 and CDR2 (germline): SGHKS, YYEKEE (reference sequence). The CDR3: CASSSGIGTGGQETQYF. The DNA of the CDR3 is TGTGCCAGCAGCTCTGGTATTGGGACAGGGGGCCAAGAGACCCAGTACTTC. Together with reference TRBV5-5 and TRBJ2-5, the CDR3 gives the full variable domain: DAGVTQSPTHLIKTRGQQVTLRCSPISGHKSVSWYQQVLGQGPQFIFQYYEKEERGRGNFPDRFSARQFPNYSSELNVNALLLGDSALYLCASSSGIGTGGQETQYFGPGTRLLVL.

The V and J genes are TRBV30 and TRBJ1-4, with 9 bases identical to TRBD1. The V gene end was trimmed by 4 bases and the J gene end by 8 bases; junction bases not matched to a gene: 5. This CDR3 is built from 13 residues. Germline values: CDR1 GTSNPN, CDR2 SVGIG (reference sequence). As DNA, the CDR3 is TGTGCCTGGAAGACAGGGGGTGGAGAAAAACTGTTTTTT. This sequence encodes CAWKTGGGEKLFF.

V gene TRBV5-8 combines with J gene TRBJ1-1; D is uncertain. V was trimmed by 1 base and J by 3 bases, leaving 7 bases between them. This CDR3 is 13 amino acids long. CDR1 is SGHTS, CDR2 YDEGEE, per germline. The CDR3 protein is CASSLREHTEAFF. For the CDR3, the DNA is TGTGCCAGCAGCTTGAGAGAACACACTGAAGCTTTCTTT.

The chain has TRBV29-1 and TRBJ2-3; 12 bases align to TRBD2. The J segment lost 5 bases and the V segment lost 7 bases, leaving 4 bases of the junction unmatched. The CDR3 totals 13 residues. The germline V gene has CDR1 SQVTM and CDR2 ANQGSEA. DNA of the CDR3: TGCAGCGCTGGGACTAGCGGGCAAGATACGCAGTATTTT. Translated, it gives CSAGTSGQDTQYF.

The chain uses TRBV4-2 and TRBJ1-5; TRBD1 is a possible D gene (5 bases). CDR3 length: 15 amino acids. Trimming left V 0 bases short and J 9 bases short, with 15 bases between. Germline lookup yields CDR1 LGHNA and CDR2 YNFKEQ. The CDR3 protein is CASSQDTEGWGPQHF. The CDR3 nucleotides are TGTGCCAGCAGCCAAGATACGGAGGGGTGGGGGCCCCAGCATTTT.